The 22 T cell receptor beta chains presented below share a single source sample, sequenced in a study of graft-versus-host responses after intestinal transplantation. The repertoire was sequenced with immunoSEQ multiplex PCR; TCRdb's copy has only in-frame clones and lacks some. Of about 120,000 clones listed, around 96% are singletons. Antigens of these TCRs are unknown. The sample consisted of unstimulated CD8+ T cells sorted from spleen or lymph node cells, taken before intestinal transplant. Receptors were obtained from a human donor who received an intestinal transplant.

The chain links TRBV28 to TRBJ1-1; D not resolved. Germline values: CDR1 MDHEN, CDR2 SYDVKM. The CDR3 extends over 15 amino acids. The ends were cut back, 1 base at V and 1 base at J, with 10 bases in the middle. The CDR3 is CASSLFLGGNTEAFF. CDR3 nucleotide sequence: TGTGCCAGCAGTTTATTTTTAGGTGGGAACACTGAAGCTTTCTTT.

This chain uses TRBV2 with TRBJ1-2; D gene unclear. Germline lookup yields CDR1 SNHLY and CDR2 FYNNEI. V dropped 10 bases and J dropped 3 bases, with 15 bases sitting between them. This CDR3 is 13 amino acids long. CDR3 sequence reads: CATFGRNYYGYTF. CDR3 DNA: TGTGCCACCTTCGGGCGGAATTACTATGGCTACACCTTC.

This sequence joins TRBV29-1 and TRBJ2-1; tentatively, D is TRBD1 (5 bases). The CDR3 is made up of 12 amino acids. V was trimmed by 7 bases and J by 3 bases, leaving 10 bases between them. CDR1 SQVTM and CDR2 ANQGSEA come from the germline V gene. The CDR3 sequence is CSEQTDYNEQFF. The CDR3 region has the DNA TGCAGCGAGCAGACAGACTACAATGAGCAGTTCTTC.

The chain recombines TRBV19 with TRBJ2-3; D not resolved. Trimming shortened V by 5 bases and J by 1 base, and 7 bases separated the two germline ends. Germline CDR1 is LNHDA and CDR2 is SQIVND (reference sequence). This CDR3 is 13 amino acids long. CDR3 sequence: CASSERGTDTQYF. The CDR3 DNA follows: TGTGCCAGTAGTGAGAGAGGCACAGATACGCAGTATTTT.

The CDR3 loop reads CASSVGSAANTEAFF. CDR3 bases: TGTGCCAGCAGCGTAGGGTCAGCCGCTAACACTGAAGCTTTCTTT. This rearrangement joins TRBV9 to TRBJ1-1; D is undetermined. This CDR3 spans 15 amino acids. Germline V gene sequence: CDR1 SGDLS, CDR2 YYNGEE. Trimming stripped 0 bases from V and 2 bases from J, with 11 bases between.

V gene TRBV6-6 combines with J gene TRBJ2-1; D remains unclear. Trimming shortened V by 0 bases and J by 11 bases, and 11 bases separated the two germline ends. The CDR3 runs to 13 residues. Germline V CDR1 and CDR2: MNHNY, SVGAGI (reference sequence). CDR3 amino acids: CASSYSGDKKQFF. The CDR3 region has the DNA TGTGCCAGCAGTTACTCTGGGGATAAGAAGCAGTTCTTC.

This sequence joins TRBV28 and TRBJ2-5, with D hard to call. This CDR3 is 14 amino acids long. Germline V gene sequence: CDR1 MDHEN, CDR2 SYDVKM. Trimming took off 2 bases at V and 2 bases at J, with 9 bases between the two ends. The CDR3 coding sequence is TGTGCCAGCAGTTTAATTTACGGGCAAGAGACCCAGTACTTC. This sequence encodes CASSLIYGQETQYF. The full variable domain, rest sourced from reference TRBV28 and TRBJ2-5, is DVKVTQSSRYLVKRTGEKVFLECVQDMDHENMFWYRQDPGLGLRLIYFSYDVKMKEKGDIPEGYSVSREKKERFSLILESASTNQTSMYLCASSLIYGQETQYFGPGTRLLVL.

The J gene is TRBJ2-5, the V gene TRBV28, with 10 positions matching TRBD2. In germline, CDR1 is MDHEN, CDR2 SYDVKM. The CDR3 is 16 residues long. V was pared by 0 bases and J by 4 bases, with 5 bases of the junction left unmatched. CDR3 in amino acids: CASSLWASGRVETQYF. CDR3 nucleotide sequence: TGTGCCAGCAGTTTATGGGCTAGCGGGAGAGTAGAGACCCAGTACTTC.

The V and J genes are TRBV9 and TRBJ2-7; TRBD1 aligns across 8 bases. The J segment lost 4 bases and the V segment lost 4 bases, leaving 10 bases of the junction unmatched. Germline lookup yields CDR1 SGDLS and CDR2 YYNGEE. There are 15 residues in the CDR3. The CDR3: CASSPGAGGSYEQYF. The CDR3 DNA follows: TGTGCCAGCAGCCCCGGGGCAGGGGGCTCATACGAGCAGTACTTC.

V usage is TRBV28 and J usage is TRBJ2-7; TRBD2 matches 13 bases. Trimming at V came to 3 bases and at J to 7 bases, leaving 6 bases not matched to a gene. Germline V gene data show CDR1 as MDHEN and CDR2 as SYDVKM. The CDR3 is made up of 15 amino acids. CDR3 bases: TGTGCCAGCAGTTTCGGACTAGCGGGAGAATATGAGCAGTACTTC. Protein sequence: CASSFGLAGEYEQYF.

This sequence joins TRBV7-3 and TRBJ1-6; D remains ambiguous. The CDR3 sequence is 12 residues long. Germline-derived CDR1 and CDR2 are SGHTA and FQGTGA. The V and J ends lost 2 bases and 7 bases respectively, with 3 bases between them. The CDR3 DNA is TGTGCCAGCAGCTTAGGGAATTCACCCCTCCACTTT. Translating it yields CASSLGNSPLHF. The full variable domain, its missing parts supplied by reference TRBV7-3 and TRBJ1-6, is GAGVSQTPSNKVTEKGKYVELRCDPISGHTALYWYRQSLGQGPEFLIYFQGTGAADDSGLPNDRFFAVRPEGSVSTLKIQRTERGDSAVYLCASSLGNSPLHFGNGTRLTVT.

The sample holds one count of this clone. The chain employs TRBV5-6 and TRBJ2-3; 7 bases align to TRBD1. Per the germline V gene, CDR1 is SGHDT and CDR2 is YYEEEE. This CDR3 has 19 amino acids. With 4 bases clipped from V and 2 bases from J, the junction kept 19 bases outside the gene matches. Here the CDR3 DNA reads TGTGCCAGCAGCAAAGATTCCGGGACAGAGTTGCGTCACACAGATACGCAGTATTTT. Translated: CASSKDSGTELRHTDTQYF. Full variable domain (outside the CDR3, taken from reference TRBV5-6 and TRBJ2-3): DAGVTQSPTHLIKTRGQQVTLRCSPKSGHDTVSWYQQALGQGPQFIFQYYEEEERQRGNFPDRFSGHQFPNYSSELNVNALLLGDSALYLCASSKDSGTELRHTDTQYFGPGTRLTVL.

The chain joins TRBV11-2 to TRBJ1-6, with 9 bases fitting TRBD1. Germline-derived CDR1 and CDR2 are SGHAT and FQNNGV. V lost 5 bases and J lost 7; bases outside the gene matches: 12. The CDR3 sequence is 17 residues long. The CDR3 reads CASSLNNRDRANSPLHF. CDR3 sequence (DNA): TGTGCCAGCAGCCTCAATAATCGGGACAGGGCCAATTCACCCCTCCACTTT.

V and J are TRBV9 and TRBJ2-7; 10 bases fit TRBD1. The CDR3 loop spans 14 amino acids. J lost 6 bases, V lost 4 bases, and 7 bases had no gene match. Germline V gene sequence: CDR1 SGDLS, CDR2 YYNGEE. Here the CDR3 DNA reads TGTGCCAGCAGCCCCCGGGGACAGGGGATCGAGCAGTACTTC. Amino acids: CASSPRGQGIEQYF.

This chain links TRBV29-1 with TRBJ1-2, with 10 bases matching TRBD1. J gave up 2 bases and V 6 bases, and 12 bases lay outside the gene matches. From germline, CDR1 is SQVTM and CDR2 ANQGSEA. The CDR3 consists of 16 residues. CDR3 protein: CSVYVTGGLENYGYTF. In DNA form, the CDR3 reads TGCAGCGTCTATGTGACAGGGGGCCTTGAGAACTATGGCTACACCTTC. Drawing the rest from reference TRBV29-1 and TRBJ1-2, the complete variable domain is SAVISQKPSRDICQRGTSLTIQCQVDSQVTMMFWYRQQPGQSLTLIATANQGSEATYESGFVIDKFPISRPNLTFSTLTVSNMSPEDSSIYLCSVYVTGGLENYGYTFGSGTRLTVV.

The J gene is TRBJ1-1, the V gene TRBV19; D gene unclear. Germline CDR1 and CDR2: LNHDA and SQIVND (reference sequence). V dropped 7 bases and J dropped 1 base, with 10 bases sitting between them. The CDR3 loop spans 13 amino acids. The DNA of the CDR3 is TGTGCCAGTACCCCGACATGGAACACTGAAGCTTTCTTT. It yields the protein CASTPTWNTEAFF.

This clone was detected once. The chain employs TRBV27 and TRBJ2-7, with D possibly called TRBD1 or TRBD2 (7 bases each). Deletions cut 3 bases from V and 6 bases from J, with 21 bases between. Germline V lookup: CDR1 MNHEY, CDR2 SMNVEV (reference sequence). The CDR3 is made up of 16 amino acids. The CDR3 coding sequence is TGTGCCAGCAGTTTGATTCAGGGAGGGGGCATAGGCGAGCAGTACTTC. Protein: CASSLIQGGGIGEQYF.

In this sample, this clone turned up once. J is TRBJ2-3 and V is TRBV27; the match to TRBD1 covers 8 bases. Germline CDR1 is MNHEY and CDR2 is SMNVEV (reference sequence). This CDR3 comprises 16 residues. V lost 7 bases and J lost 4; bases outside the gene matches: 13. CDR3 nucleotides: TGTGCCAGCACCACAATCCACGGACAGGGCCCAGATACGCAGTATTTT. Its protein product is CASTTIHGQGPDTQYF.

This clone came up once. The same CDR3 also results from other DNA sequences found in this sample. J is TRBJ2-1 and V is TRBV6-5; D perhaps matches TRBD1 (5 bases). Trimming took off 2 bases at V and 5 bases at J, with 7 bases between the two ends. This CDR3 is 13 amino acids long. Germline CDR1 reads MNHEY; CDR2 reads SVGAGI. DNA for the CDR3: TGTGCCAGCAGTTACAGGGGTAACAATGAGCAGTTCTTC. Amino acids: CASSYRGNNEQFF.

This clone is a singleton in its sample. The chain recombines TRBV9 with TRBJ2-5; 9 nucleotides agree with TRBD1. The length of the CDR3 is 13 residues. Trimming took 7 bases from V and 4 from J; bases not matched to a gene: 5. Germline lookup yields CDR1 SGDLS and CDR2 YYNGEE. This chain's CDR3 is CASGPTGGETQYF. In nucleotides, the CDR3 is TGTGCCAGCGGCCCGACAGGGGGAGAGACCCAGTACTTC.

This clone was observed a single time. The chain carries TRBV28 and TRBJ2-7; 7 bases line up with TRBD2. CDR3 size: 15 residues. CDR1 and CDR2 (germline): MDHEN, SYDVKM. V trimming: 5 bases; J trimming: 2 bases; junction bases outside the gene matches: 9. The CDR3: CASSPQSGVPYEQYF. For the CDR3, the DNA is TGTGCCAGCAGTCCCCAAAGCGGGGTACCCTACGAGCAGTACTTC.

This chain joins TRBV20-1 and TRBJ2-7; D may match TRBD1 or TRBD2 (5 bases each). V shed 4 bases and J shed 6 bases, with 7 bases lying between them. Germline CDR1 reads DFQATT; CDR2 reads SNEGSKA (reference sequence). This CDR3 is built from 10 residues. As DNA, the CDR3 is TGCAGTGCTACTGGGGGCGAGCAGTACTTC. It yields the protein CSATGGEQYF.